Listed here are 26 T cell receptor beta chains from one sample, sequenced in a study of cytomegalovirus exposure and HLA in healthy donors. The study ran its PCR with 60 Vbeta and 13 Jbeta primers. Measured with immunoSEQ multiplex PCR; TCRdb has only the in-frame clones, and not every one. The table lists about 160,000 clones, 65% to 90% of them singletons. The source material was PBMCs. These receptor sequences come from a man aged 50-60 years in good health and CMV-seropositive.

The chain couples TRBV4-3 to TRBJ2-3; 9 nucleotides agree with TRBD1. From germline, CDR1 is LGHNA and CDR2 YSLEER. The CDR3 extends over 15 amino acids. Trimming removed 2 bases from V and 3 bases from J; junction bases left unmatched: 3. The chain's CDR3 is CASSQTGQGTDTQYF. In DNA form, the CDR3 reads TGCGCCAGCAGCCAAACGGGACAGGGAACAGATACGCAGTATTTT.

This chain joins TRBV4-3 and TRBJ1-1; D may be TRBD1 (6 bases). This CDR3 has 14 residues. The V end was cut by 4 bases, the J end by 1 base, with 10 bases between. Per the germline V gene, CDR1 is LGHNA and CDR2 is YSLEER. CDR3 DNA: TGCGCCAGCAGCCCCCGGACAGCGAACACTGAAGCTTTCTTT. Amino acids: CASSPRTANTEAFF.

The chain uses TRBV7-6 and TRBJ2-2; perhaps TRBD2 as D (5 bases). V was pared by 1 base and J by 5 bases, with 8 bases between. CDR3 size: 14 residues. In germline, CDR1 is SGHVS, CDR2 FNYEAQ. The CDR3 sequence: CASSLGSGTGELFF. CDR3 sequence (DNA): TGTGCCAGCAGCTTAGGTTCGGGGACCGGGGAGCTGTTTTTT. The complete variable domain, with remaining parts taken from reference TRBV7-6 and TRBJ2-2, reads GAGVSQSPRYKVTKRGQDVALRCDPISGHVSLYWYRQALGQGPEFLTYFNYEAQQDKSGLPNDRFSAERPEGSISTLTIQRTEQRDSAMYRCASSLGSGTGELFFGEGSRLTVL.

The chain recombines TRBV11-2 with TRBJ2-7; 7 bases match TRBD1. This CDR3 spans 14 amino acids. V lost 3 bases to trimming and J lost 2 bases; unmatched junction nucleotides: 4. CDR1 is SGHAT, CDR2 FQNNGV, per germline. The CDR3, as DNA: TGTGCCAGCAGCTTTCTGGACAGGACCTACGAGCAGTACTTC. This sequence encodes CASSFLDRTYEQYF.

This clone was detected only once. The chain has TRBV5-6 and TRBJ2-4; D perhaps matches TRBD2 (5 bases). There are 15 residues in the CDR3. The V end was cut by 1 base, the J end by 4 bases, with 12 bases between. CDR1 is SGHDT and CDR2 is YYEEEE in the germline V gene. The CDR3 bases are TGTGCCAGCAGCTTGAAAGCGGCGATAAAAAACATTCAGTACTTC. Protein sequence: CASSLKAAIKNIQYF.

The chain links TRBV4-3 to TRBJ2-7; D might be TRBD1 (6 bases). Per germline, CDR1 LGHNA and CDR2 YSLEER. Deletions cut 0 bases from V and 5 bases from J, with 14 bases between. This CDR3 has 15 residues. The CDR3 nucleotides are TGCGCCAGCAGCCAAGAGTTTCGGACAGTCGACGAGCAGTACTTC. This sequence encodes CASSQEFRTVDEQYF.

The CDR3 nucleotides are TGTGCCAGCAGCCCAAGCCGCACTTACAATGAGCAGTTCTTC. This gives the protein CASSPSRTYNEQFF. The chain uses TRBV7-9 and TRBJ2-1, with no clear D. Germline CDR1 is SEHNR and CDR2 is FQNEAQ (reference sequence). Trimming cost V 5 bases and J 4 bases, with 12 bases left between them. This CDR3 spans 14 amino acids.

V is TRBV30 and J is TRBJ1-5, with 8 bases lining up with TRBD1. This CDR3 region has 14 residues. With 2 bases clipped from V and 6 bases from J, the junction kept 6 bases outside the gene matches. Germline V gene data show CDR1 as GTSNPN and CDR2 as SVGIG (reference sequence). The CDR3 is CAWSSGGAGQPQHF. Written as DNA, the CDR3 is TGTGCCTGGAGTTCAGGGGGCGCAGGTCAGCCCCAGCATTTT.

CDR3 nucleotide sequence: TGCGCCAGCAGCCAGCTAGCGGGGAGCTCCTACAATGAGCAGTTCTTC. Its translation: CASSQLAGSSYNEQFF. This chain connects TRBV4-1 to TRBJ2-1, with 9 bases identical to TRBD2. The CDR3 loop spans 16 amino acids. Germline CDR1 is MGHRA and CDR2 is YSYEKL. Trimming removed 3 bases from V and 0 bases from J; junction bases left unmatched: 3.

The genes are TRBV15 and TRBJ2-2; 10 nucleotides line up with TRBD2. The V gene end was trimmed by 1 base and the J gene end by 2 bases; junction bases not matched to a gene: 4. Germline V CDR1 and CDR2: LNHNV, YYDKDF (reference sequence). CDR3 length: 17 amino acids. The CDR3 DNA sequence: TGTGCCACCAGCAGAGGACTAGCGGGCTTAAACACCGGGGAGCTGTTTTTT. This gives the protein CATSRGLAGLNTGELFF.

The chain carries TRBV10-3 and TRBJ1-1; D is undetermined. The CDR3 sequence is 13 residues long. V was cut by 4 bases and J by 1 base, with 7 bases left in between. Per the germline V gene, CDR1 is ENHRY and CDR2 is SYGVKD. The CDR3 DNA reads as TGTGCCATCAGTGGGCAGTCGAACACTGAAGCTTTCTTT. It translates to CAISGQSNTEAFF.

There are a few counts of this clone. The gene calls are TRBV4-3 and TRBJ1-3; TRBD1 matches at 8 bases. Germline CDR1 reads LGHNA; CDR2 reads YSLEER. Trimming removed 2 bases from V and 3 bases from J; junction bases left unmatched: 6. This CDR3 has 16 residues. Here the CDR3 reads CASSQIQGAVGNTIYF. CDR3 bases: TGCGCCAGCAGCCAAATTCAGGGGGCTGTTGGAAACACCATATATTTT.

The chain carries TRBV7-2 and TRBJ2-1; 8 nucleotides match TRBD2. There are 15 residues in the CDR3. Germline V gene lookup returns CDR1 SGHTA and CDR2 FQGNSA. V lost 3 bases to trimming and J lost 8 bases; unmatched junction nucleotides: 9. CDR3 amino acids: CASSFSYGGVDEQFF. CDR3 DNA: TGTGCCAGCAGCTTCTCCTACGGGGGGGTGGATGAGCAGTTCTTC.

This chain links TRBV23-1 with TRBJ2-1, with D unresolved. TRBV23-1 is given ORF status, its function remaining uncertain. The CDR3 is 16 residues long. The V end was cut by 0 bases, the J end by 0 bases, with 9 bases between. Here the CDR3 reads CASSQSSRSSYNEQFF. As DNA, the CDR3 is TGCGCCAGCAGTCAATCGTCGCGTAGCTCCTACAATGAGCAGTTCTTC.

This chain uses TRBV7-8 with TRBJ2-7; tentatively, D is TRBD1 (5 bases). The germline V gene encodes CDR1 SGHVS and CDR2 FQNEAQ. The CDR3 sequence is 14 residues long. Trimming stripped 5 bases from V and 3 bases from J, with 14 bases between. The CDR3 reads CASSLGQGFYEQYF. The CDR3 coding sequence is TGTGCCAGCAGCCTCGGACAAGGCTTCTACGAGCAGTACTTC. Full variable domain (remainder filled in from reference TRBV7-8 and TRBJ2-7): GAGVSQSPRYKVAKRGQDVALRCDPISGHVSLFWYQQALGQGPEFLTYFQNEAQLDKSGLPSDRFFAERPEGSVSTLKIQRTQQEDSAVYLCASSLGQGFYEQYFGPGTRLTVT.

This clone was detected only once. The gene calls are TRBV9 and TRBJ2-5, with D maybe TRBD1 (5 bases). The CDR3 totals 14 residues. Germline values: CDR1 SGDLS, CDR2 YYNGEE. Trimming cost V 1 base and J 4 bases, with 11 bases left between them. The CDR3 DNA follows: TGTGCCAGCAGCGTACGCCCAGGGCTAGAGACCCAGTACTTC. It yields the protein CASSVRPGLETQYF.

The chain employs TRBV6-1 and TRBJ2-1; 7 bases agree with TRBD1. The CDR3 length is 13 residues. The germline V gene has CDR1 MNHNS and CDR2 SASEGT. Losses at the gene ends were 8 bases for V and 0 bases for J; bases not matched to a gene: 1. For the CDR3, the DNA is TGTGCCAGCTACAGGGGCTCCTACAATGAGCAGTTCTTC. It encodes CASYRGSYNEQFF.

The chain has TRBV7-2 and TRBJ2-2; D ambiguous. Trimming took 4 bases from V and 6 from J, leaving 6 bases between them. Germline V gene data show CDR1 as SGHTA and CDR2 as FQGNSA. The CDR3 is 12 residues long. The CDR3 sequence is CASSSVAGELFF. The DNA for the CDR3 is TGTGCCAGCAGCTCCGTTGCCGGGGAGCTGTTTTTT.

The sample holds a few counts of this clone. The rearrangement links TRBV2 to TRBJ2-7; D remains ambiguous. Trimming took off 5 bases at V and 6 bases at J, with 17 bases between the two ends. Germline lookup yields CDR1 SNHLY and CDR2 FYNNEI. The CDR3 is 14 amino acids. For the CDR3, the DNA is TGTGCCAGCAGTCATACTACCCCCCCGGGCGAGCAGTACTTC. Protein product: CASSHTTPPGEQYF.

This clone has only a few counts. The chain uses TRBV2 and TRBJ1-1; no definite D call. The germline V and J ends were trimmed by 10 bases and 2 bases, with 14 bases remaining between them. CDR1 is SNHLY and CDR2 is FYNNEI in the germline V gene. This CDR3 contains 13 residues. This CDR3 reads CATSLAGNTEAFF. The CDR3 DNA reads as TGTGCCACTTCCCTGGCGGGAAACACTGAAGCTTTCTTT.

The rearrangement uses TRBV2 and TRBJ2-5; tentative D call: TRBD1 (7 bases). The CDR3 contains 14 residues. Germline V gives CDR1 SNHLY, CDR2 FYNNEI. V was clipped by 10 bases and J by 2 bases, with 17 bases between them. Here the CDR3 DNA reads TGTGCCACGTCGCGGGACAGATCGCAAGAGACCCAGTACTTC. Amino acids: CATSRDRSQETQYF.

This chain links TRBV28 with TRBJ1-4; D is perhaps TRBD1 (6 bases). V was trimmed by 5 bases and J by 7 bases, leaving 14 bases between them. Germline loops: CDR1 MDHEN, CDR2 SYDVKM. The CDR3 has 14 residues. This CDR3 reads CASSGGQPSEKLFF. The CDR3 DNA reads as TGTGCCAGCAGTGGCGGACAGCCCAGTGAAAAACTGTTTTTT. The whole variable domain, filled in from reference TRBV28 and TRBJ1-4, reads DVKVTQSSRYLVKRTGEKVFLECVQDMDHENMFWYRQDPGLGLRLIYFSYDVKMKEKGDIPEGYSVSREKKERFSLILESASTNQTSMYLCASSGGQPSEKLFFGSGTQLSVL.

The chain has TRBV30 and TRBJ1-6, with 9 bases matching TRBD1. This CDR3 has 13 amino acids. The V and J ends lost 4 bases and 7 bases, in that order; junction bases with no gene match: 2. Germline lookup yields CDR1 GTSNPN and CDR2 SVGIG (reference sequence). Here the CDR3 reads CAWNGQGNSPLHF. The CDR3 region has the DNA TGTGCCTGGAACGGACAGGGGAATTCACCCCTCCACTTT.

This sequence joins TRBV5-1 and TRBJ1-6; the match to TRBD1 covers 7 bases. CDR1 SGHRS and CDR2 YFSETQ come from the germline V gene. The length of the CDR3 is 17 residues. Trimming removed 4 bases from V and 0 bases from J; junction bases left unmatched: 7. The DNA of the CDR3 is TGCGCCAGCAGCCTGACGGACAGGAGCTCCTATAATTCACCCCTCCACTTT. Its translation is CASSLTDRSSYNSPLHF.

The J gene is TRBJ2-5, the V gene TRBV5-1, with 10 bases matching TRBD1. V was pared by 2 bases and J by 7 bases, with 14 bases of the junction left unmatched. The CDR3 is 17 residues long. The V gene's germline CDR1 is SGHRS and CDR2 YFSETQ. The DNA of the CDR3 is TGCGCCAGCAGCTTCGTGACAGGGGGCAGGGACAGGGTGACCCAGTACTTC. Residues: CASSFVTGGRDRVTQYF.

The gene calls are TRBV30 and TRBJ2-7; 8 bases align to TRBD1. Germline assignment: CDR1 GTSNPN and CDR2 SVGIG (reference sequence). The CDR3 length is 12 residues. J lost 5 bases, V lost 4 bases, and 4 bases had no gene match. The CDR3 DNA sequence: TGTGCCTGGAATGCAGGGGGCGACGAGCAGTACTTC. Its translation is CAWNAGGDEQYF.